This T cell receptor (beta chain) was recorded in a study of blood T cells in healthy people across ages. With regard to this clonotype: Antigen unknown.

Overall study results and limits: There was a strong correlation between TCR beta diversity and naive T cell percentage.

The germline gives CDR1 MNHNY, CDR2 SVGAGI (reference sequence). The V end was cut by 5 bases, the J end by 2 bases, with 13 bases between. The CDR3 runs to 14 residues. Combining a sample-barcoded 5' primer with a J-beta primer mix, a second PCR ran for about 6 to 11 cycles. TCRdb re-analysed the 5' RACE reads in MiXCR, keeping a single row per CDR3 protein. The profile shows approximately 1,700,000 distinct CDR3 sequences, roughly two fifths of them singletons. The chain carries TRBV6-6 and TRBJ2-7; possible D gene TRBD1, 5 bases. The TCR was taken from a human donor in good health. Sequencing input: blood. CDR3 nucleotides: TGTGCCAGCAGTACTCAGACAGAAACCTACGAGCAGTACTTC. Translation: CASSTQTETYEQYF.